The clone carrying this T cell receptor (beta chain) turned up a few times. The target antigen is unknown. The data are from a study of cytomegalovirus exposure and HLA in healthy donors. CDR1 SGHTA and CDR2 FQGNSA come from the germline V gene. This CDR3 has 17 residues. V gave up 1 base and J gave up 4 bases, with 17 bases separating them. Study-wide findings and caveats: For TCR beta chains, V- and J-gene trimming was later linked to a missense DCLRE1C variant. TCR beta sequences reportedly predicted the HLA-A and HLA-B alleles of most subjects accurately.

PCR primers comprised 60 Vbeta and 13 Jbeta primers. Produced via immunoSEQ multiplex PCR; TCRdb's table is partial and in-frame only. Of around 120,000 clones in the sample, roughly 62% were seen once. The origin of this receptor is a man aged 25 to 45 in good health and CMV-seropositive. The specimen was PBMCs. This chain links TRBV7-2 with TRBJ2-1, with D uncertain. CDR3: CASSLDITPVLYNEQFF. CDR3 coding DNA: TGTGCCAGCAGCTTAGATATTACGCCAGTCCTTTACAATGAGCAGTTCTTC.